The 23 T cell receptor beta chains listed next were all sequenced from one sample in a study of blood T cell repertoires in COVID-19. The assay was immunoSEQ multiplex PCR, and TCRdb's table has in-frame clones only and misses some. The table records some 300,000 clones, more than 70% of them present only once. The sample consisted of PBMCs or T cells enriched from blood (not recorded which). These receptors all stem from a woman in her sixties in a cohort exposed to, infected with or recovered from COVID-19 (not recorded which).

The rearrangement uses TRBV6-1 and TRBJ2-7; 13 nucleotides match TRBD2. Germline lookup yields CDR1 MNHNS and CDR2 SASEGT. The CDR3 loop spans 16 amino acids. With 1 base clipped from V and 7 bases from J, the junction kept 7 bases outside the gene matches. The chain's CDR3 is CASSEELAGGPREQYF. The CDR3 region has the DNA TGTGCCAGCAGTGAAGAACTAGCGGGAGGGCCGCGGGAGCAGTACTTC.

This clone was observed once. The chain's CDR3 is CASSKVFVPDRGRNNEQFF. Here the CDR3 DNA reads TGTGCCAGCAGCAAAGTATTTGTCCCCGACAGGGGAAGGAACAATGAGCAGTTCTTC. The J gene is TRBJ2-1, the V gene TRBV21-1; the table's D call of TRBD1 was not tested on the DNA. TRBV21-1 corresponds to a pseudogene. The CDR3 consists of 19 residues.

This sequence joins TRBV5-3 and TRBJ2-7; 10 bases map to TRBD1. TRBV5-3 is an ORF; its function is uncertain. This CDR3 has 16 residues. V trimming: 4 bases; J trimming: 4 bases; junction bases outside the gene matches: 11. The CDR3 here is CARSPGTGASSYEQYF. Here the CDR3 DNA reads TGTGCCAGAAGCCCGGGGACAGGGGCTTCTTCATACGAGCAGTACTTC.

This clone was recorded a few times. The chain recombines TRBV7-9 with TRBJ2-5, with TRBD1 matching over 9 bases. In germline, CDR1 is SEHNR, CDR2 FQNEAQ (reference sequence). Trimming took 0 bases from V and 4 from J; bases not matched to a gene: 6. This CDR3 comprises 16 residues. CDR3 DNA sequence: TGTGCCAGCAGCTTAGCCCCTACAGGGGGCGGAGAGACCCAGTACTTC. This gives the protein CASSLAPTGGGETQYF.

The chain couples TRBV19 to TRBJ1-3; D may be TRBD1 (6 bases). Germline CDR1 is LNHDA and CDR2 is SQIVND (reference sequence). The CDR3 runs 15 residues. V was pared by 4 bases and J by 0 bases, with 10 bases between. The CDR3 here is CASSNQGSSGNTIYF. CDR3 sequence (DNA): TGTGCCAGTAGTAACCAGGGGAGCTCTGGAAACACCATATATTTT.

The chain combines TRBV6-4 with TRBJ2-3, with TRBD2 identical over 9 bases. This CDR3 region has 15 residues. Germline V gene data show CDR1 as MRHNA and CDR2 as SNTAGT. With 2 bases clipped from V and 2 bases from J, the junction kept 2 bases outside the gene matches. The DNA of the CDR3 is TGTGCCAGCAGTGACGGCGGGAGGGCCACAGATACGCAGTATTTT. Its protein product is CASSDGGRATDTQYF.

This sequence joins TRBV30 and TRBJ1-1; D gene uncertain. The CDR3 has 14 amino acids. The germline V gene has CDR1 GTSNPN and CDR2 SVGIG (reference sequence). Trimming pared 2 bases from V and 5 bases from J, leaving 15 bases between. CDR3 protein: CAWSLYPTETEAFF. The CDR3 coding sequence is TGTGCCTGGAGTCTCTACCCCACAGAGACTGAAGCTTTCTTT.

This chain joins TRBV2 and TRBJ1-5; 7 positions agree with TRBD1. CDR3 length: 15 amino acids. The J segment lost 4 bases and the V segment lost 1 base, leaving 4 bases of the junction unmatched. Germline V CDR1 and CDR2: SNHLY, FYNNEI. The CDR3 bases are TGTGCCAGCAGTGAAGGACAGGGTAAGAATCAGCCCCAGCATTTT. Its protein product is CASSEGQGKNQPQHF. Based on the CDR3 plus reference TRBV2 and TRBJ1-5, the full variable domain is EPEVTQTPSHQVTQMGQEVILRCVPISNHLYFYWYRQILGQKVEFLVSFYNNEISEKSEIFDDQFSVERPDGSNFTLKIRSTKLEDSAMYFCASSEGQGKNQPQHFGDGTRLSIL.

The chain employs TRBV7-6 and TRBJ1-2; 8 bases map to TRBD1. This CDR3 comprises 17 residues. Germline values: CDR1 SGHVS, CDR2 FNYEAQ. The V gene end was trimmed by 1 base and the J gene end by 3 bases; junction bases not matched to a gene: 10. CDR3 sequence reads: CASSLVSQGAGYYGYTF. In DNA form, the CDR3 reads TGTGCCAGCAGCTTAGTGTCCCAGGGGGCGGGCTACTATGGCTACACCTTC.

The chain joins TRBV28 to TRBJ2-7; D is possibly TRBD2 (6 bases). Per the germline V gene, CDR1 is MDHEN and CDR2 is SYDVKM. The CDR3 runs to 15 residues. The V gene lost 5 bases and the J gene lost 2 bases, with 16 bases spanning the gap. The CDR3 loop reads CASSPSRDLTYEQYF. CDR3 DNA: TGTGCCAGCAGTCCAAGCCGGGACTTAACCTACGAGCAGTACTTC.

The gene calls are TRBV7-2 and TRBJ2-5; 11 bases map to TRBD1. The CDR3 consists of 18 residues. Trimming removed 1 base from V and 3 bases from J; junction bases left unmatched: 10. Per germline, CDR1 SGHTA and CDR2 FQGNSA. For the CDR3, the DNA is TGTGCCAGCAGCTTAGTAGCGGGACAGGGGGTAGTTGAAGAGACCCAGTACTTC. It encodes CASSLVAGQGVVEETQYF.

V gene TRBV24-1 combines with J gene TRBJ2-3; 9 positions agree with TRBD2. The germline gives CDR1 KGHDR, CDR2 SFDVKD. The length of the CDR3 is 16 residues. J gave up 5 bases and V 7 bases, and 12 bases lay outside the gene matches. The CDR3, as DNA: TGTGCCACCAGCAACCAAGCGGGGGGAGCGGTAGATACGCAGTATTTT. Translated, it gives CATSNQAGGAVDTQYF.

The chain couples TRBV2 to TRBJ2-7; D call uncertain. V was pared by 3 bases and J by 5 bases, with 14 bases between. Germline V gene lookup returns CDR1 SNHLY and CDR2 FYNNEI. The CDR3 has 14 amino acids. This CDR3 is CASSETGFGHEQYF. The CDR3 nucleotides are TGTGCCAGCAGTGAGACCGGGTTTGGCCACGAGCAGTACTTC. Full variable domain (outside the CDR3, taken from reference TRBV2 and TRBJ2-7): EPEVTQTPSHQVTQMGQEVILRCVPISNHLYFYWYRQILGQKVEFLVSFYNNEISEKSEIFDDQFSVERPDGSNFTLKIRSTKLEDSAMYFCASSETGFGHEQYFGPGTRLTVT.

The J gene is TRBJ1-3, the V gene TRBV4-1, with a weak D call TRBD1 (6 bases). The germline V and J ends were trimmed by 1 base and 7 bases, with 14 bases remaining between them. Germline V gene lookup returns CDR1 MGHRA and CDR2 YSYEKL. The length of the CDR3 is 15 residues. This CDR3 reads CASSQVGGAVNTIYF. The CDR3 DNA sequence: TGCGCCAGCAGCCAAGTTGGGGGGGCGGTTAACACCATATATTTT.

J is TRBJ1-5 and V is TRBV5-5, with no clear D. V was shortened by 2 bases and J by 7 bases, with 13 bases between the two germline ends. From germline, CDR1 is SGHKS and CDR2 YYEKEE (reference sequence). The CDR3 length is 14 residues. The CDR3 DNA sequence: TGTGCCAGCAGCTTTAACAGTATCAAACAGCCCCAGCATTTT. It specifies CASSFNSIKQPQHF.

The chain links TRBV10-2 to TRBJ1-2; 11 nucleotides line up with TRBD1. The CDR3 contains 15 residues. Germline V gene data show CDR1 as WSHSY and CDR2 as SAAADI. The trim removed 6 bases at V and 2 bases at J, leaving 5 bases unmatched. CDR3 in DNA: TGCGCCAGCAGGTCCGGACAGGGGGCCAACTATGGCTACACCTTC. It specifies CASRSGQGANYGYTF.

V is TRBV30 and J is TRBJ2-1, with 12 nucleotides matching TRBD1. The V and J ends lost 2 bases and 5 bases, in that order; junction bases with no gene match: 10. CDR3 size: 17 residues. Germline lookup yields CDR1 GTSNPN and CDR2 SVGIG (reference sequence). CDR3 protein: CAWSSGTGGLFDNEQFF. CDR3 in DNA: TGTGCCTGGAGTTCCGGGACAGGGGGCCTTTTTGACAATGAGCAGTTCTTC.

J is TRBJ2-7 and V is TRBV28, with a weak D call TRBD1 (6 bases). CDR3 length: 13 residues. Germline CDR1 reads MDHEN; CDR2 reads SYDVKM. Trimming pared 3 bases from V and 5 bases from J, leaving 11 bases between. CDR3 residues: CASSLVRGHEQYF. The DNA of the CDR3 is TGTGCCAGCAGTTTGGTCAGGGGCCACGAGCAGTACTTC.

The CDR3 nucleotides are TGCGCCAGCAGCTCCTCAGGGGGAGCTGGGGGAAACACCATATATTTT. Protein sequence: CASSSSGGAGGNTIYF. This rearrangement joins TRBV5-1 to TRBJ1-3; 7 nucleotides agree with TRBD1. J lost 4 bases, V lost 3 bases, and 10 bases had no gene match. CDR3 size: 16 residues. Germline-derived CDR1 and CDR2 are SGHRS and YFSETQ. Full variable domain (remainder filled in from reference TRBV5-1 and TRBJ1-3): KAGVTQTPRYLIKTRGQQVTLSCSPISGHRSVSWYQQTPGQGLQFLFEYFSETQRNKGNFPGRFSGRQFSNSRSEMNVSTLELGDSALYLCASSSSGGAGGNTIYFGEGSWLTVV.

The rearrangement joins TRBV28 to TRBJ2-1; a weak D match, TRBD1 (6 bases). V shed 8 bases and J shed 3 bases, with 14 bases lying between them. The CDR3 has 14 amino acids. Germline V gives CDR1 MDHEN, CDR2 SYDVKM. The chain's CDR3 is CASQGSRGYNEQFF. CDR3 DNA: TGTGCCAGCCAGGGTAGCAGGGGCTACAATGAGCAGTTCTTC. Together with reference TRBV28 and TRBJ2-1, the CDR3 gives the full variable domain: DVKVTQSSRYLVKRTGEKVFLECVQDMDHENMFWYRQDPGLGLRLIYFSYDVKMKEKGDIPEGYSVSREKKERFSLILESASTNQTSMYLCASQGSRGYNEQFFGPGTRLTVL.

This clone showed up just once. The V and J genes are TRBV28 and TRBJ2-1; 13 nucleotides agree with TRBD2. With 5 bases clipped from V and 9 bases from J, the junction kept 7 bases outside the gene matches. Germline assignment: CDR1 MDHEN and CDR2 SYDVKM. The CDR3 consists of 15 residues. CDR3 amino acids: CASSPKLAGGGEQFF. The CDR3 region has the DNA TGTGCCAGCAGTCCTAAACTAGCGGGAGGGGGTGAGCAGTTCTTC.

This clone appeared once. The chain links TRBV5-4 to TRBJ1-6, with D perhaps TRBD1 (5 bases). V was clipped by 2 bases and J by 6 bases, with 12 bases between them. CDR3 size: 15 residues. Germline CDR1 SGHNT, CDR2 YYREEE (reference sequence). The CDR3 DNA reads as TGTGCCAGCAGCTTCGACAGAACTATTAATTCACCCCTCCACTTT. This encodes CASSFDRTINSPLHF.

The table lists this clone with a count of one. The chain is built from TRBV13 and TRBJ2-3; D possibly corresponds to TRBD2 (6 bases). This CDR3 comprises 13 residues. Trimming took 5 bases from V and 4 from J, leaving 10 bases between them. Germline CDR1 is PRHDT and CDR2 is FYEKMQ (reference sequence). The CDR3 nucleotides are TGTGCCAGCAGCGCTCTAGCGTCAGATACGCAGTATTTT. It translates to CASSALASDTQYF.